These 5 T cell receptor beta chains came from one sample sequenced in a study of naive and memory T cell subsets. Both TRBC1 and TRBC2 were covered by a beta constant-region primer of two equimolar oligonucleotides. Via MiXCR, TCRdb re-called the UMI-ligation and nested PCR reads, giving one row per CDR3 protein. The sample records 75,000 to 85,000 distinct CDR3 sequences, about an eighth being singletons. Sequencing was done on a sample of central memory CD4+ T cells from blood. Every receptor here comes from a human donor in good health.

This clonotype was counted at least ten times. This chain connects TRBV20-1 to TRBJ2-1; TRBD2 aligns across 8 bases. The V segment lost 6 bases and the J segment 7 bases; nucleotides outside the gene matches: 14. Looked up from germline, CDR1 is DFQATT and CDR2 is SNEGSKA (reference sequence). The CDR3 is made up of 15 amino acids. CDR3 region: CSAPRGLSGGNEQFF. The CDR3 DNA sequence: TGCAGTGCCCCGAGAGGCCTCAGCGGGGGTAATGAGCAGTTCTTC.

This rearrangement joins TRBV6-1 to TRBJ2-7; 8 bases are shared with TRBD1. The junction had 17 bases not matched to a gene; V was cut back by 7 bases and J by 6 bases. CDR3 length: 16 residues. Germline V gene sequence: CDR1 MNHNS, CDR2 SASEGT. The CDR3 protein is CASTPWGGQGMGEQYF. CDR3 DNA: TGTGCCAGCACCCCTTGGGGTGGACAGGGTATGGGCGAGCAGTACTTC.

This chain uses TRBV6-1 with TRBJ2-5; D unresolved. This CDR3 spans 14 amino acids. V was clipped by 7 bases and J by 6 bases, with 18 bases between them. The germline V gene encodes CDR1 MNHNS and CDR2 SASEGT. The CDR3 protein is CASIGPVEKQTQYF. The CDR3 bases are TGTGCCAGCATAGGGCCGGTCGAAAAACAGACCCAGTACTTC.

This clonotype was observed a handful of times. The chain recombines TRBV29-1 with TRBJ1-4; D is unresolved. Germline values: CDR1 SQVTM, CDR2 ANQGSEA. The ends were cut back, 3 bases at V and 8 bases at J, with 7 bases in the middle. The CDR3 has 11 amino acids. In DNA form, the CDR3 reads TGCAGCGTTGAGGCCCGCGAAAAACTGTTTTTT. Its protein product is CSVEAREKLFF. The full variable domain, rest sourced from reference TRBV29-1 and TRBJ1-4, is SAVISQKPSRDICQRGTSLTIQCQVDSQVTMMFWYRQQPGQSLTLIATANQGSEATYESGFVIDKFPISRPNLTFSTLTVSNMSPEDSSIYLCSVEAREKLFFGSGTQLSVL.

This clonotype has just a few counts. The chain joins TRBV5-1 to TRBJ2-5; the D gene is possibly TRBD2 (6 bases). The V end was cut by 2 bases, the J end by 1 base, with 12 bases between. The CDR3 runs 15 residues. The germline V gene encodes CDR1 SGHRS and CDR2 YFSETQ. The CDR3 sequence: CASSFYGSPQETQYF. For the CDR3, the DNA is TGCGCCAGCAGCTTCTACGGGAGTCCCCAAGAGACCCAGTACTTC.